The 30 T cell receptor beta chains listed next were all sequenced from one sample in a study of cytotoxic CD8 clonotypes in ibrutinib-treated CLL. Sequencing was performed with immunoSEQ multiplex PCR; in TCRdb, only in-frame clones are kept and a portion is missing. Here the sample spans 200,000 to 250,000 clones, 75% to 85% being singletons. The material sequenced was PBMCs, taken after 12 months of ibrutinib treatment. The receptors come from a human donor with chronic lymphocytic leukemia.

J is TRBJ2-3 and V is TRBV25-1, with D unclear. Trimming shortened V by 8 bases and J by 3 bases, and 6 bases separated the two germline ends. In germline, CDR1 is MGHDK, CDR2 SYGVNS. The length of the CDR3 is 11 residues. This chain's CDR3 is CASSWTDTQYF. The CDR3 DNA is TGTGCCAGCTCTTGGACAGATACGCAGTATTTT.

The rearrangement joins TRBV5-4 to TRBJ2-1; no reliable D call. Germline CDR1 and CDR2: SGHNT and YYREEE (reference sequence). The CDR3 totals 15 residues. The ends were cut back, 3 bases at V and 1 base at J, with 11 bases in the middle. The CDR3 loop is CASSYLGASYNEQFF. The DNA for the CDR3 is TGTGCCAGCAGCTACTTGGGTGCATCCTACAATGAGCAGTTCTTC. Full variable domain (rest looked up from reference TRBV5-4 and TRBJ2-1): ETGVTQSPTHLIKTRGQQVTLRCSSQSGHNTVSWYQQALGQGPQFIFQYYREEENGRGNFPPRFSGLQFPNYSSELNVNALELDDSALYLCASSYLGASYNEQFFGPGTRLTVL.

CDR3 sequence: CASSEDRSPLLDEQYF. As DNA, the CDR3 is TGTGCCAGCAGTGAAGATCGCAGCCCATTGCTTGACGAGCAGTACTTC. The genes are TRBV6-1 and TRBJ2-7; no firm D call. The CDR3 length is 16 residues. Germline CDR1 reads MNHNS; CDR2 reads SASEGT. The V gene lost 1 base and the J gene lost 5 bases, with 18 bases spanning the gap.

V gene TRBV27 combines with J gene TRBJ2-7; tentative D call: TRBD1 (6 bases). Germline V gene sequence: CDR1 MNHEY, CDR2 SMNVEV (reference sequence). The CDR3 spans 15 residues. V shed 0 bases and J shed 6 bases, with 15 bases lying between them. Written as DNA, the CDR3 is TGTGCCAGCAGTTTATCTGGCAGGGGTCAGGCCGAGCAGTACTTC. Amino acid sequence: CASSLSGRGQAEQYF.

The gene calls are TRBV5-6 and TRBJ2-3; D ambiguous. Germline values: CDR1 SGHDT, CDR2 YYEEEE. The ends were cut back, 2 bases at V and 7 bases at J, with 20 bases in the middle. The CDR3 is 16 amino acids. CDR3 loop: CASSFPVLGPTNTQYF. CDR3 in DNA: TGTGCCAGCAGCTTTCCGGTGCTTGGTCCGACAAATACGCAGTATTTT.

The chain is built from TRBV9 and TRBJ2-1; 7 nucleotides match TRBD1. With V trimmed by 4 bases and J by 1 base, 11 bases remained unmatched. The germline gives CDR1 SGDLS, CDR2 YYNGEE. The CDR3 has 17 residues. The DNA of the CDR3 is TGTGCCAGCAGCAATCCCAGACAGGGCGGATCCTACAATGAGCAGTTCTTC. It is translated as CASSNPRQGGSYNEQFF.

This chain links TRBV5-1 with TRBJ2-5; D may match TRBD1 or TRBD2 (5 bases each). The germline gives CDR1 SGHRS, CDR2 YFSETQ. The CDR3 is 15 amino acids. V was shortened by 2 bases and J by 3 bases, with 14 bases between the two germline ends. The DNA for the CDR3 is TGCGCCAGCAGCTTAACCGGGACGGCCGAAGAGACCCAGTACTTC. Protein product: CASSLTGTAEETQYF.

This clone was observed many times. This chain's CDR3 is CASSAPGNYGYTF. CDR3 in DNA: TGTGCCAGCAGCGCCCCGGGTAACTATGGCTACACCTTC. The chain carries TRBV6-5 and TRBJ1-2; no definite D call. Germline lookup yields CDR1 MNHEY and CDR2 SVGAGI. There are 13 residues in the CDR3. The ends were cut back, 6 bases at V and 1 base at J, with 9 bases in the middle.

V and J are TRBV7-9 and TRBJ2-2; 9 bases agree with TRBD1. Trimming took 9 bases from V and 4 from J; bases not matched to a gene: 0. This CDR3 comprises 12 residues. Per germline, CDR1 SEHNR and CDR2 FQNEAQ (reference sequence). For the CDR3, the DNA is TGTGCCAGGACAGGGGGCACCGGGGAGCTGTTTTTT. Amino acid sequence: CARTGGTGELFF. The variable domain in full, with the rest retrieved from reference TRBV7-9 and TRBJ2-2, is DTGVSQNPRHKITKRGQNVTFRCDPISEHNRLYWYRQTLGQGPEFLTYFQNEAQLEKSRLLSDRFSAERPKGSFSTLEIQRTEQGDSAMYLCARTGGTGELFFGEGSRLTVL.

The chain recombines TRBV6-1 with TRBJ2-3; D possibly corresponds to TRBD2 (7 bases). The CDR3 extends over 14 amino acids. The germline gives CDR1 MNHNS, CDR2 SASEGT. Trimming removed 7 bases at V and 5 bases at J, with 16 bases between. The CDR3 loop reads CASIRGAQQDTQYF. The CDR3 DNA reads as TGTGCCAGCATACGGGGGGCCCAACAAGATACGCAGTATTTT.

The chain employs TRBV5-6 and TRBJ1-2; D is uncertain. CDR1 SGHDT and CDR2 YYEEEE come from the germline V gene. The CDR3 covers 13 residues. The V end lost 0 bases, the J end lost 8 bases, and 11 bases lay between the germline ends. The chain's CDR3 is CASSLAGVQGYTF. The CDR3 region has the DNA TGTGCCAGCAGCTTGGCTGGGGTGCAGGGCTACACCTTC.

The gene calls are TRBV7-9 and TRBJ1-2; no clear D. CDR1 SEHNR and CDR2 FQNEAQ come from the germline V gene (reference sequence). This CDR3 contains 13 residues. V was pared by 7 bases and J by 4 bases, with 13 bases between. In nucleotides, the CDR3 is TGTGCCAGCAACCCTTCGGAGGGCTATGGCTACACCTTC. Translation: CASNPSEGYGYTF.

As DNA, the CDR3 is TGTGCCAGCAGGACCCAAGAGACCCAGTACTTC. Translation: CASRTQETQYF. This chain joins TRBV2 and TRBJ2-5, with no clear D. CDR1 SNHLY and CDR2 FYNNEI come from the germline V gene. Trimming cost V 6 bases and J 1 base, with 3 bases left between them. The CDR3 sequence is 11 residues long.

This clone was picked up a small number of times. J is TRBJ1-6 and V is TRBV6-1; D ambiguous. Germline V gene sequence: CDR1 MNHNS, CDR2 SASEGT. CDR3 length: 13 residues. V lost 7 bases and J 15 bases, leaving 19 bases between the germline ends. DNA for the CDR3: TGTGCCAGCACCCCCCTACCTACAAAGGACCTCCACTTT. It codes for CASTPLPTKDLHF.

The genes are TRBV6-1 and TRBJ1-1; 9 nucleotides match TRBD1. This CDR3 is 14 amino acids long. V trimming: 5 bases; J trimming: 4 bases; junction bases outside the gene matches: 5. Germline V gene data show CDR1 as MNHNS and CDR2 as SASEGT. The CDR3 region is CASSQTGGSTEAFF. DNA for the CDR3: TGTGCCAGCAGTCAGACAGGGGGGAGCACTGAAGCTTTCTTT.

The CDR3: CASTPGLAGEGDEQFF. CDR3 DNA: TGCGCCAGCACCCCGGGACTAGCGGGAGAGGGCGATGAGCAGTTCTTC. V and J are TRBV5-1 and TRBJ2-1; the match to TRBD2 covers 14 bases. Germline V gene sequence: CDR1 SGHRS, CDR2 YFSETQ. The junction had 10 bases not matched to a gene; V was cut back by 6 bases and J by 8 bases. The CDR3 is made up of 16 amino acids. The full variable domain, completed using reference TRBV5-1 and TRBJ2-1, is KAGVTQTPRYLIKTRGQQVTLSCSPISGHRSVSWYQQTPGQGLQFLFEYFSETQRNKGNFPGRFSGRQFSNSRSEMNVSTLELGDSALYLCASTPGLAGEGDEQFFGPGTRLTVL.

This clone has only a few counts. The rearrangement links TRBV28 to TRBJ1-2, with 7 bases identical to TRBD1. V was pared by 4 bases and J by 4 bases, with 6 bases of the junction left unmatched. Germline lookup yields CDR1 MDHEN and CDR2 SYDVKM. This CDR3 contains 14 residues. CDR3 amino acids: CASSSGTESYGYTF. The CDR3 bases are TGTGCCAGCAGTTCCGGGACAGAGTCCTATGGCTACACCTTC.

CDR3 DNA: TGCGCCAGCAGCCCCGGGCGGGCAGCACCACCCTCCGAGCAGTACTTC. Translated: CASSPGRAAPPSEQYF. The chain recombines TRBV4-1 with TRBJ2-7; the D gene is possibly TRBD2 (5 bases). The V end was cut by 4 bases, the J end by 6 bases, with 22 bases between. CDR1 and CDR2 (germline): MGHRA, YSYEKL. The CDR3 loop spans 16 amino acids.

The J gene is TRBJ2-5, the V gene TRBV19; 11 bases map to TRBD2. CDR3 length equals 16 residues. Germline CDR1 reads LNHDA; CDR2 reads SQIVND (reference sequence). With 5 bases clipped from V and 5 bases from J, the junction kept 10 bases outside the gene matches. CDR3 nucleotides: TGTGCCAGTAGTCTTAGCGGGAGGGCGGTTTCGGAGACCCAGTACTTC. Translation gives CASSLSGRAVSETQYF.

CDR3: CASTEVARNSPLHF. The CDR3 DNA sequence: TGTGCCAGCACCGAGGTTGCAAGAAATTCACCCCTCCACTTT. The chain carries TRBV6-1 and TRBJ1-6, with unresolved D. CDR1 and CDR2 (germline): MNHNS, SASEGT. CDR3 size: 14 residues. V lost 7 bases and J 7 bases, leaving 14 bases between the germline ends.

The genes are TRBV9 and TRBJ2-5, with D perhaps matching TRBD2 (5 bases). The CDR3 has 13 amino acids. Between the trimmed V and J ends, which lost 4 bases and 9 bases, there was a span of 16 bases. Germline CDR1 and CDR2: SGDLS and YYNGEE. The DNA of the CDR3 is TGTGCCAGCAGCCCCTACGAGGAGGCGGCCCAGTACTTC. Its translation is CASSPYEEAAQYF.

The gene calls are TRBV4-1 and TRBJ1-5; D ambiguous. The CDR3 extends over 15 amino acids. The germline CDR1 and CDR2 sequences are MGHRA and YSYEKL. The V gene lost 0 bases and the J gene lost 3 bases, with 9 bases spanning the gap. The DNA of the CDR3 is TGCGCCAGCAGCCAAGAGACCAGTCTCAATCAGCCCCAGCATTTT. Amino acids: CASSQETSLNQPQHF.

This chain links TRBV6-5 with TRBJ1-4, with 10 bases matching TRBD1. Trimming at V came to 8 bases and at J to 8 bases, leaving 2 bases not matched to a gene. This CDR3 is built from 12 residues. From germline, CDR1 is MNHEY and CDR2 SVGAGI. The CDR3 loop is CASGQGDEKLFF. CDR3 nucleotides: TGTGCCAGCGGACAGGGGGACGAAAAACTGTTTTTT.

The chain combines TRBV5-6 with TRBJ2-7, with no clear D. Deletions cut 2 bases from V and 4 bases from J, with 7 bases between. CDR1 is SGHDT, CDR2 YYEEEE, per germline. The CDR3 has 12 residues. CDR3 sequence (DNA): TGTGCCAGCAGCTTCGGTTTATACGAGCAGTACTTC. Protein sequence: CASSFGLYEQYF.

The rearrangement uses TRBV5-4 and TRBJ2-7; D is undetermined. This CDR3 contains 16 residues. The germline gives CDR1 SGHNT, CDR2 YYREEE (reference sequence). V was trimmed by 0 bases and J by 7 bases, leaving 20 bases between them. The CDR3 sequence is CASSLEFGDPVGEQYF. In DNA, the CDR3 is TGTGCCAGCAGCTTGGAATTTGGCGACCCGGTGGGAGAGCAGTACTTC.

This clone was picked up a small number of times. Other DNA sequences of this sample code for an identical CDR3. The CDR3 sequence is CASSPTVQETQYF. In nucleotides, the CDR3 is TGCGCCAGCAGCCCGACAGTCCAAGAGACCCAGTACTTC. This rearrangement joins TRBV5-1 to TRBJ2-5; TRBD1 is a possible D gene (5 bases). Germline loops: CDR1 SGHRS, CDR2 YFSETQ. This CDR3 has 13 amino acids. V was trimmed by 4 bases and J by 1 base, leaving 8 bases between them.

V usage is TRBV27 and J usage is TRBJ2-7; a weak D match, TRBD1 (6 bases). Trimming cost V 3 bases and J 2 bases, with 14 bases left between them. In germline, CDR1 is MNHEY, CDR2 SMNVEV (reference sequence). The CDR3 covers 15 residues. The CDR3 nucleotides are TGTGCCAGCAGTTTCTTGACAGGAGTTACCTACGAGCAGTACTTC. The encoded protein is CASSFLTGVTYEQYF.

The chain is built from TRBV6-5 and TRBJ2-1; D call uncertain. CDR1 and CDR2 (germline): MNHEY, SVGAGI. The V end lost 6 bases, the J end lost 2 bases, and 8 bases lay between the germline ends. CDR3 length equals 13 residues. In DNA form, the CDR3 reads TGTGCCAGCAGCCTCGGCGCCTACAATGAGCAGTTCTTC. Its protein is CASSLGAYNEQFF.

This chain connects TRBV2 to TRBJ1-5; D remains ambiguous. Trimming shortened V by 6 bases and J by 4 bases, and 16 bases separated the two germline ends. Germline V CDR1 and CDR2: SNHLY, FYNNEI. CDR3 length equals 15 residues. CDR3 amino acids: CASSVDNPGNQPQHF. DNA of the CDR3: TGTGCCAGCAGCGTAGACAACCCGGGAAATCAGCCCCAGCATTTT. Using reference TRBV2 and TRBJ1-5 for the parts outside the CDR3, the full variable domain is EPEVTQTPSHQVTQMGQEVILRCVPISNHLYFYWYRQILGQKVEFLVSFYNNEISEKSEIFDDQFSVERPDGSNFTLKIRSTKLEDSAMYFCASSVDNPGNQPQHFGDGTRLSIL.

The chain has TRBV19 and TRBJ2-2, with TRBD1 identical over 11 bases. Trimming took 2 bases from V and 4 from J; bases not matched to a gene: 6. CDR3 size: 17 residues. The V gene's germline CDR1 is LNHDA and CDR2 SQIVND (reference sequence). CDR3 sequence (DNA): TGTGCCAGTAGTATATGGCGGGACAGGGGGACCACCGGGGAGCTGTTTTTT. Its translation: CASSIWRDRGTTGELFF.